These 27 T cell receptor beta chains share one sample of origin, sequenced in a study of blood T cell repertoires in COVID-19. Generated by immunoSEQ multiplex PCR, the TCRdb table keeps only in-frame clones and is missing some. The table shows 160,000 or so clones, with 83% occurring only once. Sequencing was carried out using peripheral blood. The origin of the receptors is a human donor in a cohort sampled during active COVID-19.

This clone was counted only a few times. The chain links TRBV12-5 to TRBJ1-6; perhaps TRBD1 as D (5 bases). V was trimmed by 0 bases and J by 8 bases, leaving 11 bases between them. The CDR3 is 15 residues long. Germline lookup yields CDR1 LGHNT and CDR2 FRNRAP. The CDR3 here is CASGLVQASDSPLHF. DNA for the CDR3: TGTGCTAGTGGTTTGGTACAGGCTTCGGATTCACCCCTCCACTTT.

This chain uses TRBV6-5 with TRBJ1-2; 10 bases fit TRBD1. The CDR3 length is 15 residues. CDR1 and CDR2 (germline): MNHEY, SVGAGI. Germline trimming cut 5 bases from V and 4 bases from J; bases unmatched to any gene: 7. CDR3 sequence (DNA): TGTGCCAGCAGTCAGCAGGGACAGGGGACCTATGGCTACACCTTC. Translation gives CASSQQGQGTYGYTF.

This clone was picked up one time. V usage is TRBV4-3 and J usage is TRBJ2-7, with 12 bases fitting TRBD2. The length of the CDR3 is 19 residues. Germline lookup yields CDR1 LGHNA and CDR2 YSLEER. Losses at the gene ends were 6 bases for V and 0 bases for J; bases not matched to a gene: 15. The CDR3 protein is CASRLQHPTSGGFSYEQYF. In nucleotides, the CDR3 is TGCGCCAGCAGACTCCAACACCCGACTAGCGGGGGTTTCTCCTACGAGCAGTACTTC.

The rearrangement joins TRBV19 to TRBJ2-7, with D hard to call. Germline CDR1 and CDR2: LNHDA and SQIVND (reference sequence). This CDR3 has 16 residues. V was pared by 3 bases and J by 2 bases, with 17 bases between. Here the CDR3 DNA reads TGTGCCAGTAGTATCGTCGGAACAGTCCTGACCTACGAGCAGTACTTC. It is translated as CASSIVGTVLTYEQYF.

In DNA form, the CDR3 reads TGTGCCAGCAGCTTGAGCGGGGGAACTAGCACAGATACGCAGTATTTT. Protein sequence: CASSLSGGTSTDTQYF. The V and J genes are TRBV5-4 and TRBJ2-3; 8 nucleotides agree with TRBD2. This CDR3 has 16 residues. Germline V gene lookup returns CDR1 SGHNT and CDR2 YYREEE (reference sequence). J lost 0 bases, V lost 1 base, and 4 bases had no gene match.

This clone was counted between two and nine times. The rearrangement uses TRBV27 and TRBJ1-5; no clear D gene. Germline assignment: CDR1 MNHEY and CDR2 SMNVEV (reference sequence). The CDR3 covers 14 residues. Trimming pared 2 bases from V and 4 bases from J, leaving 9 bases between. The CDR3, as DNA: TGTGCCAGCAGTTTAATCGGCGGGAATCAGCCCCAGCATTTT. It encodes CASSLIGGNQPQHF.

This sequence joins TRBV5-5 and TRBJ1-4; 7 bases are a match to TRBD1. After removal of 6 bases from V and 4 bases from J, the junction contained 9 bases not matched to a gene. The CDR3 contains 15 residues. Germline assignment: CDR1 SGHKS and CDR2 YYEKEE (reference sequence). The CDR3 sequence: CASTEGTALNEKLFF. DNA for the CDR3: TGTGCCAGCACGGAAGGGACAGCGCTTAATGAAAAACTGTTTTTT.

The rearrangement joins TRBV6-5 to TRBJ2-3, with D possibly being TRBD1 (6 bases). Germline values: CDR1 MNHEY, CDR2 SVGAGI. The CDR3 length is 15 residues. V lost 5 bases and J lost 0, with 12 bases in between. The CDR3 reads CASSRDTYSTDTQYF. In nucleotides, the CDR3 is TGTGCCAGCAGTCGGGACACCTATAGCACAGATACGCAGTATTTT.

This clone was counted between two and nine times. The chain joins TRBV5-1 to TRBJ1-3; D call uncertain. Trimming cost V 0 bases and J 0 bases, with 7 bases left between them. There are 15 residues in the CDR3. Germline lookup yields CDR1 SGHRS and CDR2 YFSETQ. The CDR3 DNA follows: TGCGCCAGCAGCTTGGACGGTAACTCTGGAAACACCATATATTTT. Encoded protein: CASSLDGNSGNTIYF.

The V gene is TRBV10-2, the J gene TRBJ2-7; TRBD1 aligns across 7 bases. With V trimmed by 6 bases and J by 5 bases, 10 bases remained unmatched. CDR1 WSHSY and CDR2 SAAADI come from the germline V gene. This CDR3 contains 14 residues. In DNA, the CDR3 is TGCGCCAGCAGATCGGGACAGAGTCCGGACGAGCAGTACTTC. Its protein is CASRSGQSPDEQYF.

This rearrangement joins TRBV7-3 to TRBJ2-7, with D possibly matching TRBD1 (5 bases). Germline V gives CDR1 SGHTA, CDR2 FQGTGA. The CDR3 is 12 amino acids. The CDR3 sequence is CSPAKQDYEQYF. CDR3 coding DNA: TGTTCGCCAGCCAAACAGGATTACGAGCAGTACTTC.

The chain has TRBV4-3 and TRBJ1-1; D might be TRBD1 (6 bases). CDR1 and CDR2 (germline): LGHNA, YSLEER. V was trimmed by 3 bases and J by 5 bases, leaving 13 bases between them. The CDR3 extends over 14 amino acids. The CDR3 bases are TGCGCCAGCAGCCAGAGGTCACAGGGTACTGAAGCTTTCTTT. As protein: CASSQRSQGTEAFF.

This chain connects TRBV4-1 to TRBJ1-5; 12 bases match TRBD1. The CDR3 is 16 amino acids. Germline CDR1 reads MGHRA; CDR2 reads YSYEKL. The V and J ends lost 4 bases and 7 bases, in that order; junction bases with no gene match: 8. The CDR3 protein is CASSLWDRGREQPQHF. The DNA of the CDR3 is TGCGCCAGCAGCCTGTGGGACAGGGGGCGCGAACAGCCCCAGCATTTT.

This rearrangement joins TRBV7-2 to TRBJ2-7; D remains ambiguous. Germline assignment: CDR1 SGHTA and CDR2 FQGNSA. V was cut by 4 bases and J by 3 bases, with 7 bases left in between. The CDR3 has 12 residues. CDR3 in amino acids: CASSSPGYEQYF. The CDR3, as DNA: TGTGCCAGCAGCTCCCCGGGCTACGAGCAGTACTTC. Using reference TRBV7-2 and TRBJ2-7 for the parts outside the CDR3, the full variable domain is GAGVSQSPSNKVTEKGKDVELRCDPISGHTALYWYRQSLGQGLEFLIYFQGNSAPDKSGLPSDRFSAERTGGSVSTLTIQRTQQEDSAVYLCASSSPGYEQYFGPGTRLTVT.

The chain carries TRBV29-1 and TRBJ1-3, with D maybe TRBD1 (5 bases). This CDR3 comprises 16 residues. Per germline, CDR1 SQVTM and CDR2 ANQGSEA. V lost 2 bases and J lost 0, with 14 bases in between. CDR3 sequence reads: CSVEPPQAFSGNTIYF. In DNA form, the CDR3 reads TGCAGCGTTGAACCCCCACAGGCCTTCTCTGGAAACACCATATATTTT.

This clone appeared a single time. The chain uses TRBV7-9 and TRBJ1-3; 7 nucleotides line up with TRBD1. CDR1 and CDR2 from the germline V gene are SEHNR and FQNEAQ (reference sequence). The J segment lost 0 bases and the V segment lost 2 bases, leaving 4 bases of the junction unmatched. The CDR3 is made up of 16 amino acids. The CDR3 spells CASSLSGTVSGNTIYF. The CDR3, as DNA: TGTGCCAGCAGCTTATCAGGGACAGTCTCTGGAAACACCATATATTTT.

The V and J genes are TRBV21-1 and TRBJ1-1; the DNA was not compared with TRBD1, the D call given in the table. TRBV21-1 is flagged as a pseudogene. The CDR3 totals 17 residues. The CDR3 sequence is CASSKARDRGTSTEAFF. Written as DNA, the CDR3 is TGTGCCAGCAGCAAAGCGCGGGACAGGGGCACCTCCACTGAAGCTTTCTTT.

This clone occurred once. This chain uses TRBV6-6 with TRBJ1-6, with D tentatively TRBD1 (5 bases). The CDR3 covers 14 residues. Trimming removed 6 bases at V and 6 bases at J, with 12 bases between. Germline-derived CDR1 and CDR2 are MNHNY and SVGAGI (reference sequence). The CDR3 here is CASSRNQGNSPLHF. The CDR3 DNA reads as TGTGCCAGCAGCAGAAACCAGGGTAATTCACCCCTCCACTTT.

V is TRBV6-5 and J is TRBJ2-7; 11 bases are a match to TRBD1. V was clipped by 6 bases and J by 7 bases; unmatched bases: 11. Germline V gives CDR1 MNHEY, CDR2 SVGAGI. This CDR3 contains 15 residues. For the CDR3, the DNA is TGTGCCAGCAGCTCCTCCGGGACAGGGGGGGGAGAGCAGTACTTC. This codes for CASSSSGTGGGEQYF.

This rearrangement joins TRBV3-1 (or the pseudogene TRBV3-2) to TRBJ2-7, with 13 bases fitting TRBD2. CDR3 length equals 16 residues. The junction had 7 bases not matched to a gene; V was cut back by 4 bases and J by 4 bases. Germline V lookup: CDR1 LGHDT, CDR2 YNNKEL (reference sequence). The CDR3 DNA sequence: TGTGCCAGCAGCCGGGCCGGACTAGCGGGGGCTTACGAGCAGTACTTC. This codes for CASSRAGLAGAYEQYF.

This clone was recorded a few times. The CDR3 region is CASSFGTGEYEQYF. The CDR3 nucleotides are TGCGCCAGCAGCTTTGGGACAGGGGAGTACGAGCAGTACTTC. The chain combines TRBV5-1 with TRBJ2-7, with TRBD1 matching 10 bases. CDR1 and CDR2 from the germline V gene are SGHRS and YFSETQ. V was clipped by 2 bases and J by 4 bases; unmatched bases: 3. This CDR3 is built from 14 residues.

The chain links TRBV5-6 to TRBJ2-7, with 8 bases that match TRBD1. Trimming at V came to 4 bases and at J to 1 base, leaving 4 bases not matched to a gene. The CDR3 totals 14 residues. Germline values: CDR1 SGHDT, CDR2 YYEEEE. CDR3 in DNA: TGTGCCAGCAGCAACCGGGACAGGTCCTACGAGCAGTACTTC. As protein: CASSNRDRSYEQYF.

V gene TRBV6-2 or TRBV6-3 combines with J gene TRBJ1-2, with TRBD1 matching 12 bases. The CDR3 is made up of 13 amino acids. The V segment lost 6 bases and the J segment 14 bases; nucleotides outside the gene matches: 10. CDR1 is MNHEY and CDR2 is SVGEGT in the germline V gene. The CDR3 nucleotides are TGTGCCAGCAGACCTGGGACAGGGGGCCTGGGGACCTTC. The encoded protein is CASRPGTGGLGTF.

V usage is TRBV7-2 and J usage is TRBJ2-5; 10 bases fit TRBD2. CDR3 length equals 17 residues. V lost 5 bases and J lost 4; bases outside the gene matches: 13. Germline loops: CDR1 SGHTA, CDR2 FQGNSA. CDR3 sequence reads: CASSALERGGLRETQYF. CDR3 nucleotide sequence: TGTGCCAGCAGCGCTCTAGAGCGGGGGGGCCTAAGAGAGACCCAGTACTTC. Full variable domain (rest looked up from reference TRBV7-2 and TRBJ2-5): GAGVSQSPSNKVTEKGKDVELRCDPISGHTALYWYRQSLGQGLEFLIYFQGNSAPDKSGLPSDRFSAERTGGSVSTLTIQRTQQEDSAVYLCASSALERGGLRETQYFGPGTRLLVL.

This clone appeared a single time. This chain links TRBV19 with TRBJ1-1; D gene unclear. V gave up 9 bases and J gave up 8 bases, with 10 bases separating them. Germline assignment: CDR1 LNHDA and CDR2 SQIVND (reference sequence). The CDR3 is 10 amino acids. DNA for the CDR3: TGTGCCAGCTACGCGGGGGAAGCTTTCTTT. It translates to CASYAGEAFF.

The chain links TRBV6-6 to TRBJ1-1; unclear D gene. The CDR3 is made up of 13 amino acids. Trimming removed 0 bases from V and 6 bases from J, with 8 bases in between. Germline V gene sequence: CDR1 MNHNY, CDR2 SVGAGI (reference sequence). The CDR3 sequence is CASSYSYAPEAFF. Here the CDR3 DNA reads TGTGCCAGCAGTTACTCGTACGCGCCTGAAGCTTTCTTT.

The CDR3 sequence: CASSEGQGQNTIYF. CDR3 coding DNA: TGTGCCAGCAGTGAGGGACAGGGACAAAACACCATATATTTT. The chain links TRBV2 to TRBJ1-3; 9 positions match TRBD1. After removal of 3 bases from V and 6 bases from J, the junction contained 3 bases not matched to a gene. The CDR3 covers 14 residues. Germline values: CDR1 SNHLY, CDR2 FYNNEI.